Shown below are 28 T cell receptor beta chains from a single sample sequenced in a study of blood T cell repertoires in COVID-19. TCRdb's copy holds only in-frame clones and misses some; the assay was immunoSEQ multiplex PCR. The sample records about 63,000 clones, about 86% being singletons. The sequencing input was peripheral blood. Receptor source: a human donor in a cohort sampled during active COVID-19.

J is TRBJ2-1 and V is TRBV7-9, with D possibly TRBD1 on 7 matching bases. The CDR3 runs 16 residues. V lost 6 bases to trimming and J lost 3 bases, with 18 bases between them. Per germline, CDR1 SEHNR and CDR2 FQNEAQ (reference sequence). CDR3 coding DNA: TGTGCCAGCAGGGAGGGAACAGGGGCTCGCTACAATGAGCAGTTCTTC. Its protein product is CASREGTGARYNEQFF.

V and J are TRBV29-1 and TRBJ2-3; possibly TRBD2 for D (5 bases). V lost 6 bases to trimming and J lost 5 bases, with 21 bases between them. Germline V gene data show CDR1 as SQVTM and CDR2 as ANQGSEA. CDR3 length: 15 residues. CDR3 DNA sequence: TGCAGCGTCCACACACGGAGGTCGGGCAGAGATACGCAGTATTTT. It yields the protein CSVHTRRSGRDTQYF.

CDR3 nucleotide sequence: TGTGCCAGCGGAGCGGGACTCAGGATCAATGAGCAGTTCTTC. Its protein is CASGAGLRINEQFF. The V and J genes are TRBV27 and TRBJ2-1; 7 bases line up with TRBD2. After removal of 8 bases from V and 6 bases from J, the junction contained 10 bases not matched to a gene. Germline lookup yields CDR1 MNHEY and CDR2 SMNVEV (reference sequence). The length of the CDR3 is 14 residues.

The V and J genes are TRBV19 and TRBJ1-2, with 8 bases lining up with TRBD1. CDR3 length equals 15 residues. V dropped 6 bases and J dropped 4; count of bases not matched to a gene: 10. The V gene's germline CDR1 is LNHDA and CDR2 SQIVND (reference sequence). The CDR3 reads CASSIPGQVPYGYTF. CDR3 bases: TGTGCCAGTAGCATCCCGGGACAGGTGCCCTATGGCTACACCTTC.

The gene calls are TRBV23-1 and TRBJ2-3, with 9 bases lining up with TRBD1. Being an ORF, TRBV23-1 has a function that is uncertain. The CDR3 has 15 amino acids. V shed 2 bases and J 5 bases; nucleotides not matched to a gene: 5. CDR3 DNA sequence: TGCGCCAGCAGTCAAACGACAGGGGGGTTAGATACGCAGTATTTT. This codes for CASSQTTGGLDTQYF.

This clone is labeled as medium-sized. The gene calls are TRBV19 and TRBJ1-5; D is ambiguous. The CDR3 spans 15 residues. V gave up 3 bases and J gave up 0 bases, with 9 bases separating them. CDR1 and CDR2 (germline): LNHDA, SQIVND (reference sequence). CDR3 region: CASSMTGSSNQPQHF. CDR3 nucleotide sequence: TGTGCCAGTAGTATGACGGGTTCTAGCAATCAGCCCCAGCATTTT.

V and J are TRBV9 and TRBJ2-3; 7 bases are a match to TRBD1. Per germline, CDR1 SGDLS and CDR2 YYNGEE. The CDR3 is 15 amino acids. V shed 4 bases, J shed 0 bases, and the junction held 5 bases outside the gene matches. For the CDR3, the DNA is TGTGCCAGCAGCCCGACAGGGCATAGCACAGATACGCAGTATTTT. Protein: CASSPTGHSTDTQYF.

The chain combines TRBV12-3 or TRBV12-4 with TRBJ1-2; TRBD1 might be the D (5 bases). The germline V and J ends were trimmed by 6 bases and 5 bases, with 10 bases remaining between them. The CDR3 sequence is 12 residues long. The CDR3 DNA follows: TGTGCCAGCAGCACCGACAGATATGGCTACACCTTC. Residues: CASSTDRYGYTF.

The chain joins TRBV19 to TRBJ1-1; D gene uncertain. The length of the CDR3 is 13 residues. V shed 5 bases and J shed 0 bases, with 7 bases lying between them. From germline, CDR1 is LNHDA and CDR2 SQIVND (reference sequence). The CDR3 coding sequence is TGTGCCAGTAGTGACACCATGAACACTGAAGCTTTCTTT. Amino acid sequence: CASSDTMNTEAFF.

The chain joins TRBV4-3 to TRBJ1-4; TRBD1 is a possible D gene (6 bases). This CDR3 has 14 amino acids. The germline V and J ends were trimmed by 3 bases and 4 bases, with 9 bases remaining between them. Germline V gene lookup returns CDR1 LGHNA and CDR2 YSLEER. CDR3 region: CASSHTGSNEKLFF. CDR3 DNA: TGCGCCAGCAGCCATACAGGGAGTAATGAAAAACTGTTTTTT.

V and J are TRBV5-5 and TRBJ1-2; 7 bases are a match to TRBD1. CDR1 and CDR2 (germline): SGHKS, YYEKEE (reference sequence). The CDR3 contains 16 residues. After removal of 0 bases from V and 6 bases from J, the junction contained 11 bases not matched to a gene. Written as DNA, the CDR3 is TGTGCCAGCAGCTTGGTTTGGGGGACAGAACCCCATGGCTACACCTTC. It encodes CASSLVWGTEPHGYTF.

The count of this clone is one. The DNA for the CDR3 is TGTGCCAGCAGCTTGTCAGGGACTGCAGAGACCCAGTACTTC. This codes for CASSLSGTAETQYF. This chain links TRBV5-4 with TRBJ2-5; D is possibly TRBD2 (6 bases). The length of the CDR3 is 14 residues. V was cut by 1 base and J by 4 bases, with 11 bases left in between. Germline V CDR1 and CDR2: SGHNT, YYREEE (reference sequence).

This clone was detected only once. The gene calls are TRBV28 and TRBJ1-5; TRBD1 might be the D (6 bases). The germline CDR1 and CDR2 sequences are MDHEN and SYDVKM. The length of the CDR3 is 15 residues. V was cut by 6 bases and J by 3 bases, with 15 bases left in between. CDR3 in amino acids: CASSPRTAYNQPQHF. The CDR3 DNA sequence: TGTGCCAGCAGCCCCCGGACAGCCTACAATCAGCCCCAGCATTTT.

The rearrangement joins TRBV7-2 to TRBJ2-7, with 10 bases lining up with TRBD1. The V and J ends lost 1 base and 7 bases, in that order; junction bases with no gene match: 10. The V gene's germline CDR1 is SGHTA and CDR2 FQGNSA. This CDR3 spans 16 amino acids. In DNA form, the CDR3 reads TGTGCCAGCAGCTTAGAGGGGACAGGGGTGCTGCGGGAGCAGTACTTC. As protein: CASSLEGTGVLREQYF.

This clone was picked up one time. This chain uses TRBV7-2 with TRBJ2-7; 11 nucleotides line up with TRBD1. V dropped 5 bases and J dropped 6; count of bases not matched to a gene: 6. The CDR3 length is 14 residues. Germline CDR1 and CDR2: SGHTA and FQGNSA. The CDR3 protein is CASSQGQGGGEQYF. The CDR3 nucleotides are TGTGCCAGCAGCCAGGGACAGGGGGGGGGCGAGCAGTACTTC.

The chain uses TRBV1 and TRBJ1-1; the table names TRBD1, a call not compared with the DNA. TRBV1 is assigned pseudogene status. This CDR3 has 21 amino acids. The CDR3 loop is CTSSHTKGLKGQGAANTEAFF. The DNA for the CDR3 is TGCACCAGCAGCCATACTAAGGGGCTTAAGGGACAGGGGGCTGCGAACACTGAAGCTTTCTTT.

This chain uses TRBV12-2 with TRBJ2-7; the D call of TRBD1 is as the table states it, not checked on the DNA. TRBV12-2 is reported as a pseudogene. CDR3 length: 16 amino acids. The CDR3, as DNA: TGTGCAAGTCGCTCCAGAGGACAGGGTCAACTTTACGAGCAGTACTTC. This sequence encodes CASRSRGQGQLYEQYF.

The CDR3 DNA sequence: TGTGCCTCCTTGGCGGGGGGTTCGGTCTACGAGCAGTACTTC. It translates to CASLAGGSVYEQYF. The genes are TRBV30 and TRBJ2-7; 8 nucleotides match TRBD2. CDR1 GTSNPN and CDR2 SVGIG come from the germline V gene (reference sequence). Trimming removed 7 bases from V and 3 bases from J; junction bases left unmatched: 11. The CDR3 covers 14 residues.

V gene TRBV29-1 combines with J gene TRBJ2-1, with 7 bases that match TRBD1. Trimming took 5 bases from V and 2 from J; bases not matched to a gene: 6. CDR3 length: 14 residues. The V gene's germline CDR1 is SQVTM and CDR2 ANQGSEA. CDR3 in amino acids: CSVPPGQTYNEQFF. As DNA, the CDR3 is TGCAGCGTTCCTCCGGGACAGACCTACAATGAGCAGTTCTTC.

The chain carries TRBV6-5 and TRBJ1-1, with D possibly TRBD1 on 6 matching bases. The CDR3 totals 14 residues. Germline V gene data show CDR1 as MNHEY and CDR2 as SVGAGI. V was pared by 2 bases and J by 0 bases, with 7 bases between. The CDR3 nucleotides read TGTGCCAGCAGTTACGGACAGTTGAACACTGAAGCTTTCTTT. Residues: CASSYGQLNTEAFF.

J is TRBJ1-2 and V is TRBV7-8; TRBD1 matches at 7 bases. Trimming cost V 5 bases and J 7 bases; bases outside gene matches: 10. The CDR3 contains 14 residues. Looked up from germline, CDR1 is SGHVS and CDR2 is FQNEAQ. The CDR3 DNA reads as TGTGCCAGCAGCCGGGACAGCGGAATACGTGGCTACACCTTC. Translation: CASSRDSGIRGYTF.

The J gene is TRBJ2-7, the V gene TRBV7-2; the D is unclear. Germline V gene sequence: CDR1 SGHTA, CDR2 FQGNSA. The V and J ends lost 4 bases and 2 bases respectively, with 9 bases between them. The CDR3 length is 13 residues. The CDR3, as DNA: TGTGCCAGCAGCTCAGCGAGAACCTACGAGCAGTACTTC. This sequence encodes CASSSARTYEQYF.

V is TRBV7-2 and J is TRBJ2-7; D is possibly TRBD2 (5 bases). This CDR3 is 15 amino acids long. Between the trimmed V and J ends, which lost 1 base and 2 bases, there was a span of 12 bases. Germline assignment: CDR1 SGHTA and CDR2 FQGNSA. CDR3 in amino acids: CASSLERIMTYEQYF. The DNA for the CDR3 is TGTGCCAGCAGCTTAGAGCGGATTATGACCTACGAGCAGTACTTC.

J is TRBJ1-2 and V is TRBV28; possible D gene TRBD1, 6 bases. V was trimmed by 7 bases and J by 8 bases, leaving 23 bases between them. Germline values: CDR1 MDHEN, CDR2 SYDVKM. The CDR3 covers 15 residues. The CDR3 loop reads CASIQWGHSSEGYTF. CDR3 DNA: TGTGCCAGCATCCAATGGGGACATTCTTCTGAAGGCTACACCTTC.

The chain combines TRBV9 with TRBJ2-6; D gene ambiguous. This CDR3 region has 14 residues. V was cut by 3 bases and J by 0 bases, with 4 bases left in between. Looked up from germline, CDR1 is SGDLS and CDR2 is YYNGEE. CDR3 residues: CASSGVSGANVLTF. For the CDR3, the DNA is TGTGCCAGCAGCGGCGTCTCTGGGGCCAACGTCCTGACTTTC.

V usage is TRBV29-1 and J usage is TRBJ2-3; 7 bases match TRBD2. The CDR3 is 16 amino acids. Germline loops: CDR1 SQVTM, CDR2 ANQGSEA. V was clipped by 5 bases and J by 8 bases; unmatched bases: 19. The CDR3 nucleotides read TGCAGCGTTCCCCGGGTGCGCGGGAGAGGGGTGGGTACGCAGTATTTT. This sequence encodes CSVPRVRGRGVGTQYF.

This sequence joins TRBV19 and TRBJ1-3, with TRBD1 matching 7 bases. The CDR3 has 16 amino acids. With V trimmed by 4 bases and J by 0 bases, 6 bases remained unmatched. The germline V gene has CDR1 LNHDA and CDR2 SQIVND (reference sequence). The chain's CDR3 is CASSSTGVSSGNTIYF. Written as DNA, the CDR3 is TGTGCCAGTAGTAGTACAGGGGTAAGCTCTGGAAACACCATATATTTT. The full variable domain, rest sourced from reference TRBV19 and TRBJ1-3, is DGGITQSPKYLFRKEGQNVTLSCEQNLNHDAMYWYRQDPGQGLRLIYYSQIVNDFQKGDIAEGYSVSREKKESFPLTVTSAQKNPTAFYLCASSSTGVSSGNTIYFGEGSWLTVV.

The rearrangement links TRBV19 to TRBJ2-2, with 11 bases fitting TRBD2. V trimming: 7 bases; J trimming: 3 bases; junction bases outside the gene matches: 13. Germline V gene data show CDR1 as LNHDA and CDR2 as SQIVND (reference sequence). This CDR3 region has 18 residues. CDR3 nucleotides: TGTGCCAGTACCTACGGTGTTAGCGGGAGGGCCGACACCGGGGAGCTGTTTTTT. It specifies CASTYGVSGRADTGELFF.